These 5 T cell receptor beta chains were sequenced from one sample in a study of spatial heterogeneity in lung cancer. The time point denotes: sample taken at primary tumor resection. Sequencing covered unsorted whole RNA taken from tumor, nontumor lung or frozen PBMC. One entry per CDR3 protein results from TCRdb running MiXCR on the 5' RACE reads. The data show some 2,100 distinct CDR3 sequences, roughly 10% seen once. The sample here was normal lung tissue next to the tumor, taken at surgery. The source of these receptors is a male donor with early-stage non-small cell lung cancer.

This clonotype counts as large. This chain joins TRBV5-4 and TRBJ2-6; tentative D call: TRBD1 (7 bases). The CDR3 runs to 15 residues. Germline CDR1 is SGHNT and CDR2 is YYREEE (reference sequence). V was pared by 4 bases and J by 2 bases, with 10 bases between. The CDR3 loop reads CASSGGTAGANVLTF. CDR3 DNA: TGTGCCAGCAGCGGAGGGACAGCTGGGGCCAACGTCCTGACTTTC. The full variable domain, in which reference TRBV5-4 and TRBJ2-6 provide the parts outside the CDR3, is ETGVTQSPTHLIKTRGQQVTLRCSSQSGHNTVSWYQQALGQGPQFIFQYYREEENGRGNFPPRFSGLQFPNYSSELNVNALELDDSALYLCASSGGTAGANVLTFGAGSRLTVL.

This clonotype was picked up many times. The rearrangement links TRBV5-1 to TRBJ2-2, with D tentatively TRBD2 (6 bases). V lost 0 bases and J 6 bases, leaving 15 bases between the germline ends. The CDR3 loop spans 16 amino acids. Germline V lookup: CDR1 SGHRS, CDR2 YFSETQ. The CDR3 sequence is CASSLDSGRRAGELFF. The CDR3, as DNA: TGCGCCAGCAGCTTGGATAGCGGAAGGCGGGCCGGGGAGCTGTTTTTT.

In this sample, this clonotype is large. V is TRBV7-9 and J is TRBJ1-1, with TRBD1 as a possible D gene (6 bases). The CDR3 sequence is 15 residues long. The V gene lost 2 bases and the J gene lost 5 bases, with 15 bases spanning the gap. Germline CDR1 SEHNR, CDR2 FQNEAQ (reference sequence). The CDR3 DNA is TGTGCCAGCAGCTTATCTTCAGGGGTCAAAACTGAAGCTTTCTTT. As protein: CASSLSSGVKTEAFF. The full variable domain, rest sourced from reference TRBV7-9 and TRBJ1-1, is DTGVSQNPRHKITKRGQNVTFRCDPISEHNRLYWYRQTLGQGPEFLTYFQNEAQLEKSRLLSDRFSAERPKGSFSTLEIQRTEQGDSAMYLCASSLSSGVKTEAFFGQGTRLTVV.

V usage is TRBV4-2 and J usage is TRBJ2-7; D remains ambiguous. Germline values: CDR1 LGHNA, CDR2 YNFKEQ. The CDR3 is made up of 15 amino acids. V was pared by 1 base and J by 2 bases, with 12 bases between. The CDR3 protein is CASSQASGAAYEQYF. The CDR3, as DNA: TGTGCCAGCAGCCAAGCCTCGGGCGCGGCCTACGAGCAGTACTTC.

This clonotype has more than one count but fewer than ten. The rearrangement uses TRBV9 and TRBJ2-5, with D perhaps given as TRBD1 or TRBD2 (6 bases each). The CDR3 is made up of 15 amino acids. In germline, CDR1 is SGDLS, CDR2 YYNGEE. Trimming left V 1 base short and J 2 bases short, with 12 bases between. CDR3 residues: CASSVQGRLQETQYF. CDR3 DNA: TGTGCCAGCAGCGTACAGGGGAGGTTACAAGAGACCCAGTACTTC.